This note documents a single T cell receptor (beta chain) sequence. The record originates from a study of blood T cell repertoires in COVID-19. Study-wide background: Samples came from the United States, Italy and Spain, spanning acute and convalescent COVID-19.

This CDR3 is built from 13 residues. Germline V gene lookup returns CDR1 MDHEN and CDR2 SYDVKM. Trimming removed 8 bases from V and 1 base from J; junction bases left unmatched: 4. Per the study methods: Nucleated cell counts were estimated from reference gene primer amplification. Repertoires were generated with immunoSEQ multiplex PCR, while TCRdb's copy carries only in-frame clones and drops some. V, J and clone size were drawn from that table, and D and trimming were deduced from the DNA. The sample has 400,000 or so clones; 90% are singletons. The gene calls are TRBV28 and TRBJ2-5; 7 nucleotides line up with TRBD2. This clonotype originated in a young man who had recovered from COVID-19. Material for sequencing was PBMCs or T cells enriched from blood (not recorded which). As DNA, the CDR3 is TGTGCCAGCGGACCTAGCGGCCAAGAGACCCAGTACTTC. Protein: CASGPSGQETQYF. Together with reference TRBV28 and TRBJ2-5, the CDR3 gives the full variable domain: DVKVTQSSRYLVKRTGEKVFLECVQDMDHENMFWYRQDPGLGLRLIYFSYDVKMKEKGDIPEGYSVSREKKERFSLILESASTNQTSMYLCASGPSGQETQYFGPGTRLLVL.